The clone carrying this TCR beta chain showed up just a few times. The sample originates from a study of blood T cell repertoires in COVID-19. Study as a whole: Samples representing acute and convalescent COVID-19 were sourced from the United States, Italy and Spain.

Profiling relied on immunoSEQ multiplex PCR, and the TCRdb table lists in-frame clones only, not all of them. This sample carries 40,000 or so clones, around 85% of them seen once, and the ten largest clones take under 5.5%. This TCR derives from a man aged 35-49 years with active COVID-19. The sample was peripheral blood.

DNA for the CDR3: TGTGCCAGTAGTATAGGGCTGAACACCGGGGAGCTGTTTTTT. It encodes CASSIGLNTGELFF. The genes are TRBV19 and TRBJ2-2, with D unresolved. The CDR3 runs 14 residues. The V end lost 1 base, the J end lost 1 base, and 4 bases lay between the germline ends. From germline, CDR1 is LNHDA and CDR2 SQIVND (reference sequence).